This T cell receptor (beta chain) was sequenced in a study of blood T cell repertoires in COVID-19. At the level of the study: Material from acute and convalescent COVID-19 was sourced from the United States, Italy and Spain. From T cells, B-cell-depleted T cells, or PBMCs came the material, which was cDNA or gDNA.

In the study's own analysis: Reference gene primer amplification gave nucleated cell count estimates. The repertoire was sequenced with immunoSEQ multiplex PCR; TCRdb's copy has only in-frame clones and lacks some. V, J and clone size reflect that table, while D and trimming were determined from the DNA. This table has just under 350,000 clones, around 87% appearing once. It was during active infection that Seattle patients were enrolled and then longitudinally followed. This clone was counted ten times or more. The sequenced sample was peripheral blood. The source is a woman in her forties or fifties with COVID-19, enrolled during active disease.

CDR3 nucleotides: TGTGCCAGCAGCTTAAGTAGTGGGGCTATGAACACTGAAGCTTTCTTT. Encoded protein: CASSLSSGAMNTEAFF. This sequence joins TRBV7-9 and TRBJ1-1; D may be TRBD1 (5 bases). The V end lost 2 bases, the J end lost 0 bases, and 13 bases lay between the germline ends. The CDR3 is made up of 16 amino acids. CDR1 SEHNR and CDR2 FQNEAQ come from the germline V gene (reference sequence).